This TCR beta chain was retrieved from a study of shared clonotypes between healthy human individuals. Regarding the study as a whole: For sorted subsets, rarefaction showed incomplete sequencing despite large depth. Non-shared clonotypes had lower generation probabilities than clonotypes shared by all four sorted-subset donors. The small donor group covered limited genetic and exposure diversity.

Naive CD8 cells lacked CD45RO and underwent positive selection for CCR7, leaving out terminally differentiated effector memory CD45RA+ cells. V shed 4 bases and J 2 bases; nucleotides not matched to a gene: 6. CDR3 size: 14 residues. The germline V gene has CDR1 SGHRS and CDR2 YFSETQ. A deep-level run was used for the assay. Method: immunoSEQ multiplex PCR; TCRdb's copy keeps in-frame clones and lacks some. The table shows roughly 2 million clones, with less than 95% occurring only once. Details on this clone: Its antigen remains unidentified.

Sequencing was performed on naive CD8+ T cells sorted from blood. This receptor was obtained from a young man in good health. V gene TRBV5-1 combines with J gene TRBJ2-7, with 7 bases lining up with TRBD2. The CDR3 DNA is TGCGCCAGCAGCAAGGCTAGCGGTACCTACGAGCAGTACTTC. Amino acid sequence: CASSKASGTYEQYF.